In its sample, the clone carrying this T cell receptor beta chain was seen once. The antigen remains undetermined. Germline assignment: CDR1 SEHNR and CDR2 FQNEAQ (reference sequence). The germline V and J ends were trimmed by 5 bases and 7 bases, with 15 bases remaining between them. This CDR3 contains 13 residues. The data are from a study of shared clonotypes between healthy human individuals. Findings and caveats of the study: Among donors, the sharing of clonotypes was expected to be influenced by sequencing depth.

Each donor was a Caucasian adult residing in Nashville, Tennessee. Authors' analysis steps: ImmunoSEQ sequences covered only the junction and lacked quality scores; filtering therefore differed. Measured with immunoSEQ multiplex PCR; TCRdb has only the in-frame clones, and not every one. The V and J calls and clone size are taken from that table; D and trimming were inferred from the DNA. The sample lists about 490,000 clones; almost 80% were seen once. V is TRBV7-9 and J is TRBJ2-7, with D perhaps TRBD2 (5 bases). Sequencing input: PBMCs. The source is a woman aged 40 to 55 in good health. Some clones in this sample may be carry-over from other donors' samples. The CDR3 sequence: CASSTYREGEQYF. The CDR3 DNA is TGTGCCAGCAGCACATACAGAGAGGGAGAGCAGTACTTC.